This entry features one TCR beta chain sequence. This record belongs to a study of blood T cell repertoires in COVID-19. About the research overall: In each case, the material was cDNA or gDNA derived from T cells, B-cell-depleted T cells, or PBMCs.

Per the original data handling: The authors estimated nucleated cell counts from reference gene primer amplification. Profiled with immunoSEQ multiplex PCR; TCRdb holds only in-frame clones, not every one. V and J calls and clone size are those listed in that table; D and trimming were worked out from the DNA. The sample yields some 260,000 clones, 88% seen once. The CDR3 runs 16 residues. Trimming left V 6 bases short and J 4 bases short, with 21 bases between. The germline V gene encodes CDR1 MNHEY and CDR2 SMNVEV (reference sequence). This receptor was taken from a human donor in a cohort sampled during active COVID-19. Sequenced sample: peripheral blood. The chain joins TRBV27 to TRBJ1-2, with D possibly matching TRBD1 (5 bases). The CDR3 coding sequence is TGTGCCAGCAGGAGCGCAGGGCCACTCGACCTCTATGGCTACACCTTC. As protein: CASRSAGPLDLYGYTF.